One and the same sample provided the 27 T cell receptor beta chains below, sequenced in a study of identical twins. From the 5' RACE reads, TCRdb called clonotypes with MiXCR, one entry per CDR3 protein. The sample includes 450,000 to 500,000 distinct CDR3 sequences, around 15% of them seen just once. These records were also assigned to another study, of yellow fever vaccine responses in identical twins.

The sample was CD4+ T cells sorted from blood. Every receptor here comes from a woman between 18 and 29 years old in good health.

The V call is TRBV29-1, the J call TRBJ1-3, with 7 bases fitting TRBD1. V shed 3 bases, J shed 7 bases, and the junction held 9 bases outside the gene matches. The CDR3 covers 14 residues. Per the germline V gene, CDR1 is SQVTM and CDR2 is ANQGSEA. The CDR3 DNA is TGCAGCGTTGATTCAGACTCAGGGGGGAACACCATATATTTT. This gives the protein CSVDSDSGGNTIYF.

This clonotype was detected only a few times. This chain connects TRBV20-1 to TRBJ1-6, with unresolved D. CDR3 length: 15 amino acids. Germline assignment: CDR1 DFQATT and CDR2 SNEGSKA (reference sequence). Trimming stripped 6 bases from V and 0 bases from J, with 12 bases between. Here the CDR3 reads CSASRTSSYNSPLHF. In DNA form, the CDR3 reads TGCAGTGCCAGCCGAACTAGCTCCTATAATTCACCCCTCCACTTT.

This clonotype has a handful of counts. The junction and the germline gene differ at one end; a read error may be behind it. The chain is built from TRBV7-2 and TRBJ2-3; D is perhaps TRBD1 or TRBD2 (7 bases each). In germline, CDR1 is SGHTA, CDR2 FQGNSA. This CDR3 is built from 12 residues. The CDR3 loop is CASSSWDRLASF. CDR3 coding DNA: TGTGCCAGCAGCTCGTGGGACAGACTAGCTTCTTTT.

The rearrangement uses TRBV4-1 and TRBJ1-1; 9 bases agree with TRBD1. The CDR3 is 17 amino acids. Germline V gives CDR1 MGHRA, CDR2 YSYEKL. The V gene end was trimmed by 4 bases and the J gene end by 1 base; junction bases not matched to a gene: 10. The CDR3 DNA reads as TGCGCCAGCAGCCGACAACAGGGGGCGGGTTGGAACACTGAAGCTTTCTTT. Translation: CASSRQQGAGWNTEAFF.

This clonotype was detected a few times. This chain joins TRBV5-4 and TRBJ2-3; TRBD2 is a possible D gene (6 bases). Trimming cost V 1 base and J 5 bases, with 11 bases left between them. CDR3 length: 14 residues. The V gene's germline CDR1 is SGHNT and CDR2 YYREEE (reference sequence). The CDR3 protein is CASSLILAGDTQYF. In DNA form, the CDR3 reads TGTGCCAGCAGCTTGATACTAGCAGGAGATACGCAGTATTTT. Complete variable domain (other parts from reference TRBV5-4 and TRBJ2-3): ETGVTQSPTHLIKTRGQQVTLRCSSQSGHNTVSWYQQALGQGPQFIFQYYREEENGRGNFPPRFSGLQFPNYSSELNVNALELDDSALYLCASSLILAGDTQYFGPGTRLTVL.

The CDR3 coding sequence is TGTGCCAGCTCAACAGGGGAGGGTACTGGGGCCAACGTCCTGACTTTC. Translated, it gives CASSTGEGTGANVLTF. The chain recombines TRBV18 with TRBJ2-6, with D perhaps matching TRBD1 or TRBD2 (7 bases each). CDR1 is KGHSH and CDR2 is LQKENI in the germline V gene. The CDR3 consists of 16 residues. V shed 5 bases and J shed 2 bases, with 13 bases lying between them.

DNA for the CDR3: TGTGCTAGTGGTTTAGGACAGAGCAATGAGCAGTTCTTC. This encodes CASGLGQSNEQFF. This chain links TRBV12-5 with TRBJ2-1; possible D gene TRBD1, 6 bases. V was shortened by 3 bases and J by 6 bases, with 9 bases between the two germline ends. Germline loops: CDR1 LGHNT, CDR2 FRNRAP. The CDR3 is made up of 13 amino acids.

V usage is TRBV29-1 and J usage is TRBJ2-7, with 12 nucleotides matching TRBD1. This CDR3 has 14 amino acids. The germline V gene has CDR1 SQVTM and CDR2 ANQGSEA. The J segment lost 3 bases and the V segment lost 7 bases, leaving 7 bases of the junction unmatched. CDR3 sequence (DNA): TGCAGCGCCCGGGACAGGGGGCGAGGCTACGAGCAGTACTTC. Amino acids: CSARDRGRGYEQYF.

A few counts support this clonotype. The junction and the germline gene differ at one end; a read error may be behind it. V is TRBV7-7 and J is TRBJ2-5; D perhaps matches TRBD2 (6 bases). CDR1 is SSHAT, CDR2 FNYEAQ, per germline (reference sequence). The CDR3 has 13 residues. The CDR3 DNA reads TGTGCTAGCAGCTTAGCGGAGTGGGAGACCCAGTACTTC. It specifies CASSLAEWETQYF. Filled out from reference TRBV7-7 and TRBJ2-5, the complete variable domain reads GAGVSQSPRYKVTKRGQDVTLRCDPISSHATLYWYQQALGQGPEFLTYFNYEAQPDKSGLPSDRFSAERPEGSISTLTIQRTEQRDSAMYRCASSLAEWETQYFGPGTRLLVL.

This clonotype came up a few times. The chain recombines TRBV6-4 with TRBJ2-1; 8 positions agree with TRBD2. The CDR3 length is 13 residues. Germline V gene lookup returns CDR1 MRHNA and CDR2 SNTAGT. Trimming took 5 bases from V and 9 from J; bases not matched to a gene: 6. CDR3 sequence (DNA): TGTGCCAGCAGTCCGGGGGGGCCGGGTGAGCAGTTCTTC. As protein: CASSPGGPGEQFF.

This clonotype was seen more than once but under ten times. This chain joins TRBV20-1 and TRBJ2-7, with 12 bases aligning to TRBD2. This CDR3 comprises 18 residues. With V trimmed by 3 bases and J by 0 bases, 12 bases remained unmatched. CDR1 and CDR2 from the germline V gene are DFQATT and SNEGSKA (reference sequence). CDR3 DNA sequence: TGCAGTGCTAGGGGGACCGGGACTAGCGGGCCGATCTCCTACGAGCAGTACTTC. It specifies CSARGTGTSGPISYEQYF.

CDR3 sequence reads: CASTLMGREWDEQFF. CDR3 sequence (DNA): TGCGCCAGCACCCTGATGGGGCGGGAGTGGGATGAGCAGTTCTTC. The V and J genes are TRBV5-1 and TRBJ2-1, with TRBD2 matching over 7 bases. The CDR3 is made up of 15 amino acids. The V gene's germline CDR1 is SGHRS and CDR2 YFSETQ. Trimming at V came to 6 bases and at J to 8 bases, leaving 14 bases not matched to a gene.

V is TRBV20-1 and J is TRBJ2-5, with 9 bases lining up with TRBD1. This CDR3 has 16 amino acids. The V segment lost 0 bases and the J segment 9 bases; nucleotides outside the gene matches: 14. Germline loops: CDR1 DFQATT, CDR2 SNEGSKA (reference sequence). The CDR3 here is CSAREGTGTSIKAQYF. The CDR3 DNA follows: TGCAGTGCTAGAGAGGGGACAGGGACTTCGATAAAGGCCCAGTACTTC.

The V and J genes are TRBV11-2 and TRBJ2-5, with 10 bases aligning to TRBD2. Germline V gene data show CDR1 as SGHAT and CDR2 as FQNNGV. CDR3 size: 16 residues. With 3 bases clipped from V and 4 bases from J, the junction kept 8 bases outside the gene matches. CDR3 region: CASSFGGSGRGETQYF. CDR3 nucleotide sequence: TGTGCCAGCAGCTTTGGTGGAAGCGGGAGGGGAGAGACCCAGTACTTC.

A few counts support this clonotype. This chain connects TRBV20-1 to TRBJ2-5; possibly TRBD2 for D (6 bases). The length of the CDR3 is 15 residues. Trimming stripped 4 bases from V and 1 base from J, with 16 bases between. Germline values: CDR1 DFQATT, CDR2 SNEGSKA (reference sequence). This CDR3 reads CSAKSGGPFQETQYF. In DNA, the CDR3 is TGCAGTGCTAAATCCGGGGGTCCCTTCCAAGAGACCCAGTACTTC.

V is TRBV20-1 and J is TRBJ2-2, with no clear D. With 3 bases removed from V and 6 bases from J, the gap between germline ends came to 14 bases. The CDR3 totals 14 residues. Germline V gives CDR1 DFQATT, CDR2 SNEGSKA (reference sequence). The CDR3 sequence: CSARPHEAAGELFF. In DNA, the CDR3 is TGCAGTGCTAGGCCTCACGAAGCTGCCGGGGAGCTGTTTTTT.

Comments on this clonotype: Since the CDR3 does not end with the conserved phenylalanine or tryptophan, this likely comes from a read error. The chain carries TRBV30 and TRBJ1-1; D is uncertain. The CDR3 loop spans 11 amino acids. The germline V and J ends were trimmed by 3 bases and 11 bases, with 13 bases remaining between them. Looked up from germline, CDR1 is GTSNPN and CDR2 is SVGIG (reference sequence). CDR3 sequence: CAWSPGVLAFS. The CDR3 DNA reads TGTGCCTGGAGCCCAGGAGTCCTGGCTTTCTCT.

This chain uses TRBV3-1 with TRBJ2-3; D not resolved. Germline CDR1 LGHDT, CDR2 YNNKEL (reference sequence). Trimming removed 5 bases at V and 6 bases at J, with 6 bases between. This CDR3 has 11 residues. This chain's CDR3 is CASSYMDTQYF. For the CDR3, the DNA is TGTGCCAGCAGCTACATGGATACGCAGTATTTT.

In this sample, this clonotype turned up a few times. As DNA, the CDR3 is TGCAGTGCTAGAGAAGGGGGGATTGAAGCTTTCTTT. Translated: CSAREGGIEAFF. The chain couples TRBV20-1 to TRBJ1-1; tentatively, D is TRBD1 (6 bases). Germline loops: CDR1 DFQATT, CDR2 SNEGSKA (reference sequence). The CDR3 runs 12 residues. V shed 0 bases and J shed 7 bases, with 9 bases lying between them.

This clonotype was seen a handful of times. J is TRBJ2-7 and V is TRBV20-1; 7 bases are shared with TRBD2. The CDR3 totals 14 residues. V was clipped by 6 bases and J by 7 bases; unmatched bases: 15. Germline CDR1 and CDR2: DFQATT and SNEGSKA (reference sequence). The CDR3 reads CSATRGERTREQYF. The CDR3, as DNA: TGCAGTGCCACCCGGGGGGAAAGGACGCGGGAGCAGTACTTC.

This clonotype was seen only a few times. The chain employs TRBV5-6 and TRBJ2-5; 12 nucleotides agree with TRBD1. J lost 2 bases, V lost 0 bases, and 5 bases had no gene match. CDR3 length: 17 residues. Per germline, CDR1 SGHDT and CDR2 YYEEEE. The CDR3 region has the DNA TGTGCCAGCAGCTTGGTTTGGGACAGGGGGCTTCAAGAGACCCAGTACTTC. It codes for CASSLVWDRGLQETQYF.

This chain uses TRBV18 with TRBJ2-3; D is unresolved. Germline V lookup: CDR1 KGHSH, CDR2 LQKENI. Trimming removed 3 bases from V and 2 bases from J, with 9 bases in between. This CDR3 comprises 14 residues. The CDR3 sequence: CASSPVSNTDTQYF. The CDR3 DNA reads as TGTGCCAGCTCACCCGTCTCTAACACAGATACGCAGTATTTT. The entire variable domain, with the rest obtained from reference TRBV18 and TRBJ2-3, is as follows: NAGVMQNPRHLVRRRGQEARLRCSPMKGHSHVYWYRQLPEEGLKFMVYLQKENIIDESGMPKERFSAEFPKEGPSILRIQQVVRGDSAAYFCASSPVSNTDTQYFGPGTRLTVL.

CDR3 amino acids: CASSKGSLYGYTF. CDR3 DNA: TGCGCCAGCAGTAAAGGGAGCCTTTATGGCTACACCTTC. The V call is TRBV5-1, the J call TRBJ1-2; D call uncertain. Germline values: CDR1 SGHRS, CDR2 YFSETQ. V was clipped by 5 bases and J by 5 bases, with 13 bases between them. The CDR3 runs 13 residues.

This clonotype was found a few times. This chain uses TRBV5-1 with TRBJ2-2; the D is unclear. The ends were cut back, 0 bases at V and 6 bases at J, with 6 bases in the middle. From germline, CDR1 is SGHRS and CDR2 YFSETQ. There are 13 residues in the CDR3. CDR3 in DNA: TGCGCCAGCAGCTTGGAAATGGCCGGGGAGCTGTTTTTT. It is translated as CASSLEMAGELFF.

The sample holds a few counts of this clonotype. V gene TRBV29-1 combines with J gene TRBJ1-4, with D uncertain. There are 16 residues in the CDR3. The V gene lost 3 bases and the J gene lost 5 bases, with 19 bases spanning the gap. Germline V CDR1 and CDR2: SQVTM, ANQGSEA. DNA for the CDR3: TGCAGCGTTGATAGCAGCGAAAAGTTCCCGAATGAAAAACTGTTTTTT. Its protein product is CSVDSSEKFPNEKLFF.

CDR3 amino acids: CASSEYAQIQETQYF. In DNA, the CDR3 is TGTGCCAGCAGTGAATATGCCCAGATACAAGAGACCCAGTACTTC. This chain joins TRBV25-1 and TRBJ2-5; D unclear. The ends were cut back, 0 bases at V and 2 bases at J, with 10 bases in the middle. The CDR3 length is 15 residues. Germline V gene lookup returns CDR1 MGHDK and CDR2 SYGVNS.

This clonotype was picked up a small number of times. The chain employs TRBV6-7 and TRBJ2-4; D may be TRBD2 (6 bases). TRBV6-7 has ORF status, its function being uncertain. This CDR3 spans 12 amino acids. The germline V and J ends were trimmed by 11 bases and 3 bases, with 11 bases remaining between them. CDR3 DNA sequence: TGTGCCGCGCGGGGAGGCAAAAACATTCAGTACTTC. Translated, it gives CAARGGKNIQYF.